This T cell receptor (beta chain) derives from a study of shared clonotypes between healthy human individuals. This CDR3 has 16 amino acids. With 1 base removed from V and 1 base from J, the gap between germline ends came to 11 bases. In germline, CDR1 is SGHAT, CDR2 FQNNGV. Unsorted PBMCs provided DNA that was sequenced on ten immunoSEQ deep assay plates. The repertoire was sequenced with immunoSEQ multiplex PCR; TCRdb's copy has only in-frame clones and lacks some. Of 450,000 to 500,000 clones listed, approximately 81% were seen once; the top ten hold 10% to 15%. This sequence joins TRBV11-2 and TRBJ2-1; D is ambiguous. The sample was PBMCs. This receptor was identified in a woman aged 40 to 49 in good health. Some clones in this sample may be carry-over from other donors' samples. The CDR3 reads CASSLAGFTSYNEQFF. The CDR3 DNA sequence: TGTGCCAGCAGCTTAGCCGGCTTTACATCCTACAATGAGCAGTTCTTC. Full variable domain (rest looked up from reference TRBV11-2 and TRBJ2-1): EAGVAQSPRYKIIEKRQSVAFWCNPISGHATLYWYQQILGQGPKLLIQFQNNGVVDDSQLPKDRFSAERLKGVDSTLKIQPAKLEDSAVYLCASSLAGFTSYNEQFFGPGTRLTVL.